This T cell receptor beta chain was observed in a study of shared clonotypes between healthy human individuals. Study-level background: Plates per donor: three CD4 naive, three CD4 memory, two CD8 naive, one CD8 memory.

The data were produced by immunoSEQ multiplex PCR, yet TCRdb's version contains in-frame clones alone and is incomplete. The sample holds 110,000 or so clones, about two thirds seen once. Germline values: CDR1 MNHEY, CDR2 SVGAGI. The V segment lost 5 bases and the J segment 5 bases; nucleotides outside the gene matches: 3. The CDR3 is 13 amino acids. This rearrangement joins TRBV6-5 to TRBJ1-5, with 7 bases that match TRBD1. What was sequenced was memory CD8+ T cells sorted from blood. As for subset: CD45RO+ cells pooled with CCR7-negative TemRA cells. The receptor comes from a woman aged 30 to 39 in good health. CDR3 in amino acids: CASSDREDQPQHF. DNA for the CDR3: TGTGCCAGCAGTGACAGGGAAGATCAGCCCCAGCATTTT.